The entry below gives a single T cell receptor (beta chain) sequence along with its context. This record belongs to a study of control samples from healthy donors and cancer patients. Trimming shortened V by 4 bases and J by 0 bases, and 17 bases separated the two germline ends. This CDR3 comprises 16 residues. CDR1 SGHNT and CDR2 YYREEE come from the germline V gene (reference sequence). TCRdb keeps only in-frame clones here, not all; method: immunoSEQ multiplex PCR. The sample lists 120,000 or so clones, 87% occurring once. Sequencing input: blood. This rearrangement joins TRBV5-4 to TRBJ2-7, with D perhaps TRBD2 (7 bases). This clonotype was sampled from a man in his sixties in good health. CDR3 residues: CASSEGGGRSSYEQYF. The CDR3 DNA is TGTGCCAGCAGCGAGGGCGGGGGCAGGAGCTCCTACGAGCAGTACTTC. Complete variable domain (other parts from reference TRBV5-4 and TRBJ2-7): ETGVTQSPTHLIKTRGQQVTLRCSSQSGHNTVSWYQQALGQGPQFIFQYYREEENGRGNFPPRFSGLQFPNYSSELNVNALELDDSALYLCASSEGGGRSSYEQYFGPGTRLTVT.